This TCR beta chain is from a study of shared clonotypes between healthy human individuals. Study-wide background: Contributing individuals were a couple of females and three males aged 18 to 49.

About this clone: Its antigen is as yet unknown.

CD45RO negativity and positive selection for CCR7 defined naive CD8 cells, a population that excluded terminally differentiated effector memory CD45RA+ cells. General study findings and limits: Some clonotypes were shared by all four sorted-subset donors, while others were not shared. The non-shared ones had lower generation probabilities than the shared ones. The expectation was that sequencing depth would affect clonotype sharing among donors. Memory subsets had estimated richness that was generally smaller than that of naive subsets.

After removal of 3 bases from V and 3 bases from J, the junction contained 3 bases not matched to a gene. Germline V CDR1 and CDR2: MNHEY, SMNVEV (reference sequence). This CDR3 has 14 amino acids. TCRdb's copy holds only in-frame clones and misses some; the assay was immunoSEQ multiplex PCR. Of about 680,000 clones in the sample, 92% were seen once. This TCR derives from a man aged 25 to 40 in good health. The sequenced sample consisted of naive CD8+ T cells sorted from blood. The V call is TRBV27, the J call TRBJ2-7; the match to TRBD1 covers 9 bases. DNA of the CDR3: TGTGCCAGCAGTTTTGGGACAGGGATCTACGAGCAGTACTTC. This encodes CASSFGTGIYEQYF.